The text below deals with one TCR beta chain. Its matching antigen is unknown. The data stem from a study of blood T cells in healthy people across ages. Per-sample yields of isolated PBMCs were at least 6 million. Germline trimming cut 10 bases from V and 6 bases from J; bases unmatched to any gene: 12. Germline V CDR1 and CDR2: SGHTA, FQGNSA. This CDR3 is 15 amino acids long. Study observations and caveats: CMV infection status of these donors was not known. The long-lived group displayed more naive CD4+ cells, plus higher diversity, than the aged donors did.

Then a second PCR, running about 6 to 12 cycles, was carried out with a sample-barcoded 5' primer and a J-beta primer mix. Each CDR3 protein is one row after TCRdb ran MiXCR on the 5' RACE reads. The sample lists fewer than 700,000 distinct CDR3 sequences; less than 60% were seen once. Sequenced: blood. The chain combines TRBV7-2 with TRBJ2-1; TRBD1 matches at 10 bases. The receptor was derived from a man older than 75 in good health. CDR3 in amino acids: CANSTRQGASNEQFF. As DNA, the CDR3 is TGTGCCAACAGTACGCGACAGGGGGCAAGCAATGAGCAGTTCTTC.